A selection of T cell receptor beta chains follows, all from one sample in a study of cytomegalovirus exposure and HLA in healthy donors. Measured with immunoSEQ multiplex PCR; TCRdb has only the in-frame clones, and not every one. The sample lists 72,000 or so clones, approximately 80% occurring once. The sample was PBMCs. The receptors here all came from a man younger than 30 in good health and CMV-seropositive. Both conserved end residues are part of each CDR3. D genes are given only for firm matches. Not all rows give a size; the values are once, few, many and, for expanded clones, a class.

j_call: TRBJ1-5
clone_size: .
v_call: TRBV6-1
d_call: TRBD1
cdr3_aa: CASSEDRGPDQPQHF
cdr3_nt: TGTGCCAGCAGTGAGGACAGGGGGCCGGATCAGCCCCAGCATTTT

j_call: TRBJ2-1
clone_size: .
v_call: TRBV13
d_call: .
cdr3_aa: CASSVLYNEQFF
cdr3_nt: TGTGCCAGCAGTGTCCTCTACAATGAGCAGTTCTTC

j_call: TRBJ1-5
clone_size: .
v_call: TRBV30
d_call: TRBD1
cdr3_aa: CAWRGTGGNQPQHF
cdr3_nt: TGTGCCTGGAGAGGAACAGGGGGCAATCAGCCCCAGCATTTT

j_call: TRBJ2-7
clone_size: .
v_call: TRBV29-1
d_call: .
cdr3_aa: CSVVAGAEGYEQYF
cdr3_nt: TGCAGCGTTGTGGCAGGGGCCGAAGGCTACGAGCAGTACTTC

j_call: TRBJ2-1
clone_size: .
v_call: TRBV7-2
d_call: TRBD2
cdr3_aa: CASSSIAGAYNEQFF
cdr3_nt: TGTGCCAGCAGCTCGATAGCGGGGGCGTACAATGAGCAGTTCTTC

j_call: TRBJ1-1
clone_size: many
v_call: TRBV30
d_call: .
cdr3_aa: CAFRGIGAFF
cdr3_nt: TGTGCATTCAGGGGAATTGGAGCTTTCTTT

j_call: TRBJ2-6
clone_size: .
v_call: TRBV4-2
d_call: .
cdr3_aa: CASSQDLLAPGANVLTF
cdr3_nt: TGTGCCAGCAGCCAAGATCTTCTAGCTCCGGGGGCCAACGTCCTGACTTTC

j_call: TRBJ2-7
clone_size: once
v_call: TRBV5-1
d_call: TRBD1
cdr3_aa: CASSSNRGREQYF
cdr3_nt: TGCGCCAGCAGCTCAAACAGGGGGCGCGAGCAGTACTTC

j_call: TRBJ1-2
clone_size: .
v_call: TRBV5-1
d_call: TRBD1
cdr3_aa: CASRGTGNGYTF
cdr3_nt: TGCGCCAGCAGAGGGACAGGGAACGGCTACACCTTC

j_call: TRBJ2-1
clone_size: few
v_call: TRBV7-2
d_call: .
cdr3_aa: CASRGAGHEQFF
cdr3_nt: TGTGCCAGCAGGGGAGCGGGTCATGAGCAGTTCTTC

j_call: TRBJ2-2
clone_size: .
v_call: TRBV5-1
d_call: .
cdr3_aa: CASSLSRGLTGELFF
cdr3_nt: TGCGCCAGCAGCTTGTCTAGGGGGTTAACCGGGGAGCTGTTTTTT

j_call: TRBJ2-1
clone_size: .
v_call: TRBV30
d_call: TRBD2
cdr3_aa: CAWGGGRTSGYNEQFF
cdr3_nt: TGTGCCTGGGGAGGGGGGAGGACTAGCGGTTACAATGAGCAGTTCTTC

j_call: TRBJ1-3
clone_size: once
v_call: TRBV10-1
d_call: .
cdr3_aa: CASSSTGISGNTIYF
cdr3_nt: TGCGCCAGCTCATCCACAGGGATCTCTGGAAACACCATATATTTT

j_call: TRBJ2-7
clone_size: .
v_call: TRBV29-1
d_call: TRBD2
cdr3_aa: CSVRGLAESYEQYF
cdr3_nt: TGCAGCGTCCGGGGACTAGCGGAATCCTACGAGCAGTACTTC

j_call: TRBJ1-1
clone_size: .
v_call: TRBV4-1
d_call: .
cdr3_aa: CASSQANSNTEAFF
cdr3_nt: TGCGCCAGCAGCCAAGCGAACTCGAACACTGAAGCTTTCTTT

j_call: TRBJ2-6
clone_size: .
v_call: TRBV5-1
d_call: .
cdr3_aa: CASSLEGAGANVLTF
cdr3_nt: TGCGCCAGCAGCTTGGAGGGAGCTGGGGCCAACGTCCTGACTTTC

j_call: TRBJ2-1
clone_size: .
v_call: TRBV29-1
d_call: TRBD2
cdr3_aa: CSVEDLTSGFSSYNEQFF
cdr3_nt: TGCAGCGTTGAAGATCTAACTAGCGGGTTCAGCTCCTACAATGAGCAGTTCTTC

j_call: TRBJ1-2
clone_size: .
v_call: TRBV2
d_call: TRBD1
cdr3_aa: CASSPGQGNYGYTF
cdr3_nt: TGTGCCAGCAGCCCTGGACAGGGTAACTATGGCTACACCTTC

j_call: TRBJ1-2
clone_size: .
v_call: TRBV10-3
d_call: .
cdr3_aa: CAISDENYGYTF
cdr3_nt: TGTGCCATCAGTGATGAGAACTATGGCTACACCTTC

j_call: TRBJ1-1
clone_size: once
v_call: TRBV29-1
d_call: .
cdr3_aa: CSAAAGDEAFF
cdr3_nt: TGCAGCGCCGCCGCGGGGGATGAAGCTTTCTTT

j_call: TRBJ2-6
clone_size: .
v_call: TRBV5-4
d_call: TRBD2
cdr3_aa: CASSPAGGTGANVLTF
cdr3_nt: TGTGCCAGCAGCCCGGCGGGGGGAACTGGGGCCAACGTCCTGACTTTC

j_call: TRBJ1-2
clone_size: few
v_call: TRBV2
d_call: TRBD1
cdr3_aa: CASSRQGENYGYTF
cdr3_nt: TGTGCCAGCAGCAGACAGGGAGAGAACTATGGCTACACCTTC

j_call: TRBJ1-2
clone_size: once
v_call: TRBV7-9
d_call: .
cdr3_aa: CASSLSRAWYGYTF
cdr3_nt: TGTGCCAGCAGCTTAAGTAGAGCGTGGTATGGCTACACCTTC

j_call: TRBJ2-1
clone_size: .
v_call: TRBV29-1
d_call: .
cdr3_aa: CSVPTYNEQFF
cdr3_nt: TGCAGCGTCCCTACCTACAATGAGCAGTTCTTC

j_call: TRBJ1-3
clone_size: .
v_call: TRBV6-1
d_call: TRBD1
cdr3_aa: CASSVTGDGNTIYF
cdr3_nt: TGTGCCAGCAGTGTGACAGGGGACGGAAACACCATATATTTT

j_call: TRBJ2-5
clone_size: .
v_call: TRBV7-2
d_call: TRBD1
cdr3_aa: CASRQGALETQYF
cdr3_nt: TGTGCCAGCAGGCAGGGGGCTTTGGAGACCCAGTACTTC

j_call: TRBJ1-3
clone_size: .
v_call: TRBV30
d_call: .
cdr3_aa: CAWSVQDSFSGNTIYF
cdr3_nt: TGTGCCTGGAGTGTACAAGACAGCTTCTCTGGAAACACCATATATTTT

j_call: TRBJ1-2
clone_size: .
v_call: TRBV30
d_call: TRBD1
cdr3_aa: CACRQGDGYGYTF
cdr3_nt: TGTGCCTGTCGACAGGGCGATGGCTATGGCTACACCTTC

j_call: TRBJ1-5
clone_size: medium-sized
v_call: TRBV6-1
d_call: .
cdr3_aa: CASSDRGNQPQHF
cdr3_nt: TGTGCCAGCAGTGACAGGGGCAATCAGCCCCAGCATTTT

j_call: TRBJ1-2
clone_size: .
v_call: TRBV7-9
d_call: .
cdr3_aa: CASSSQGNQGYTF
cdr3_nt: TGTGCCAGCAGCTCGCAGGGTAATCAGGGCTACACCTTC

j_call: TRBJ2-7
clone_size: .
v_call: TRBV6-5
d_call: TRBD2
cdr3_aa: CATRTSKNSYEQYF
cdr3_nt: TGTGCCACCAGGACTAGCAAAAACTCCTACGAGCAGTACTTC

j_call: TRBJ2-1
clone_size: once
v_call: TRBV7-9
d_call: TRBD2
cdr3_aa: CASSLPRTSGNNEQFF
cdr3_nt: TGTGCCAGCAGTCTCCCCCGGACTAGCGGGAACAATGAGCAGTTCTTC

j_call: TRBJ2-5
clone_size: .
v_call: TRBV30
d_call: .
cdr3_aa: CAWSVGATLKETQYF
cdr3_nt: TGTGCCTGGAGTGTAGGGGCCACGTTAAAAGAGACCCAGTACTTC

j_call: TRBJ1-1
clone_size: once
v_call: TRBV6-5
d_call: TRBD1
cdr3_aa: CASRLQGAIGEAFF
cdr3_nt: TGTGCCAGCAGGCTACAGGGGGCTATCGGTGAAGCTTTCTTT

j_call: TRBJ1-2
clone_size: .
v_call: TRBV18
d_call: TRBD1
cdr3_aa: CASSPQGASNYGYTF
cdr3_nt: TGTGCCAGCTCACCACAGGGGGCTTCTAACTATGGCTACACCTTC

j_call: TRBJ1-1
clone_size: .
v_call: TRBV5-1
d_call: .
cdr3_aa: CASSPLGQGRTEAFF
cdr3_nt: TGCGCCAGCAGCCCCCTAGGGCAGGGAAGGACTGAAGCTTTCTTT

j_call: TRBJ1-6
clone_size: .
v_call: TRBV10-3
d_call: .
cdr3_aa: CAISGNRDSYNSPLHF
cdr3_nt: TGTGCCATCAGTGGGAACAGGGATTCCTATAATTCACCCCTCCACTTT

j_call: TRBJ2-7
clone_size: .
v_call: TRBV4-1
d_call: TRBD2
cdr3_aa: CASSQDRAGGREQYF
cdr3_nt: TGCGCCAGCAGCCAAGACAGGGCGGGAGGGCGAGAGCAGTACTTC

j_call: TRBJ2-1
clone_size: few
v_call: TRBV25-1
d_call: TRBD1
cdr3_aa: CASSAYGTDHNEQFF
cdr3_nt: TGTGCCAGCAGTGCATACGGGACAGATCACAATGAGCAGTTCTTC

j_call: TRBJ1-2
clone_size: .
v_call: TRBV7-2
d_call: TRBD1
cdr3_aa: CASSPYTTDREGYTF
cdr3_nt: TGTGCCAGCAGCCCATACACCACAGACAGGGAGGGCTACACCTTC

j_call: TRBJ2-5
clone_size: .
v_call: TRBV2
d_call: .
cdr3_aa: CASSLQGPQETQYF
cdr3_nt: TGTGCCAGCAGCCTCCAGGGTCCACAAGAGACCCAGTACTTC

j_call: TRBJ2-1
clone_size: .
v_call: TRBV6-5
d_call: TRBD2
cdr3_aa: CASRGGGRNEQFF
cdr3_nt: TGTGCCAGCCGCGGGGGAGGGCGCAATGAGCAGTTCTTC

j_call: TRBJ2-1
clone_size: few
v_call: TRBV14
d_call: .
cdr3_aa: CASSPRVRWEQFF
cdr3_nt: TGTGCCAGCAGCCCCCGTGTCAGATGGGAGCAGTTCTTC

j_call: TRBJ2-5
clone_size: .
v_call: TRBV13
d_call: .
cdr3_aa: CASSSGYQETQYF
cdr3_nt: TGTGCCAGCAGCTCGGGTTACCAAGAGACCCAGTACTTC

j_call: TRBJ1-1
clone_size: .
v_call: TRBV5-1
d_call: TRBD1
cdr3_aa: CASSLRQGGEKNTEAFF
cdr3_nt: TGCGCCAGCAGCTTGCGACAGGGGGGTGAGAAGAACACTGAAGCTTTCTTT

j_call: TRBJ1-5
clone_size: few
v_call: TRBV5-1
d_call: .
cdr3_aa: CASSLAGMVDQPQHF
cdr3_nt: TGCGCCAGCAGCTTGGCCGGGATGGTGGATCAGCCCCAGCATTTT

j_call: TRBJ2-2
clone_size: .
v_call: TRBV6-6
d_call: TRBD1
cdr3_aa: CASSTGEVTGELFF
cdr3_nt: TGTGCCAGCAGTACAGGGGAAGTTACCGGGGAGCTGTTTTTT

j_call: TRBJ2-1
clone_size: .
v_call: TRBV10-1
d_call: .
cdr3_aa: CASSPQRWSSYNEQFF
cdr3_nt: TGCGCCAGCAGCCCCCAGCGGTGGAGCTCCTACAATGAGCAGTTCTTC

j_call: TRBJ2-2
clone_size: .
v_call: TRBV6-5
d_call: .
cdr3_aa: CASSYAQGGTGELFF
cdr3_nt: TGTGCCAGCAGTTACGCCCAGGGGGGAACCGGGGAGCTGTTTTTT

j_call: TRBJ1-1
clone_size: .
v_call: TRBV5-1
d_call: TRBD1
cdr3_aa: CASSWSRDRVEAFF
cdr3_nt: TGCGCCAGCAGCTGGTCCCGGGACAGGGTTGAAGCTTTCTTT

j_call: TRBJ2-1
clone_size: .
v_call: TRBV9
d_call: .
cdr3_aa: CASSGASSYNEQFF
cdr3_nt: TGTGCCAGCAGCGGAGCGAGCTCCTACAATGAGCAGTTCTTC

j_call: TRBJ1-1
clone_size: .
v_call: TRBV9
d_call: TRBD1
cdr3_aa: CASSDDRDTEAFF
cdr3_nt: TGTGCCAGCAGCGATGACAGGGACACTGAAGCTTTCTTT

j_call: TRBJ2-1
clone_size: once
v_call: TRBV27
d_call: .
cdr3_aa: CASSLSTRNEQFF
cdr3_nt: TGTGCCAGCAGTTTATCGACTAGGAATGAGCAGTTCTTC

j_call: TRBJ1-2
clone_size: .
v_call: TRBV6-5
d_call: TRBD1
cdr3_aa: CASRSDRGIRGYTF
cdr3_nt: TGTGCCAGCCGCTCCGACAGGGGAATTCGAGGCTACACCTTC

j_call: TRBJ2-3
clone_size: .
v_call: TRBV29-1
d_call: TRBD2
cdr3_aa: CSVPGTSGSTDTQYF
cdr3_nt: TGCAGCGTTCCCGGGACTAGCGGATCCACAGATACGCAGTATTTT